This T cell receptor beta chain was recorded in a study of blood T cell repertoires in COVID-19. The CDR3 has 15 residues. V was pared by 5 bases and J by 0 bases, with 11 bases between. CDR1 and CDR2 (germline): MNHEY, SVGEGT. Clones were read by immunoSEQ multiplex PCR, and TCRdb kept only the in-frame ones, dropping some. The sample consists of approximately 300,000 clones, 80% to 90% of them appearing once. The sequencing sample was made of PBMCs or T cells enriched from blood (not recorded which). The clonotype comes from a young woman who had recovered from COVID-19. The chain recombines TRBV6-2 or TRBV6-3 with TRBJ2-4; D possibly corresponds to TRBD2 (6 bases). CDR3 loop: CASSRGDLAKNIQYF. CDR3 DNA sequence: TGTGCCAGCAGTCGCGGGGATCTAGCCAAAAACATTCAGTACTTC.